A selection of T cell receptor beta chains follows, all from one sample in a study of blood T cells in healthy people across ages. TCRdb called the 5' RACE reads again in MiXCR, with one record for every CDR3 protein. The sample has about 1.4 million distinct CDR3 sequences, 59% seen once. Sequencing was performed on blood. These receptors were collected from a man aged 18 to 29 in good health. CDR3s include the opening cysteine and the closing phenylalanine or tryptophan. Each record gives: clone size, V gene, J gene, D gene, CDR3 DNA, CDR3 protein. A D gene is named only where the DNA matches it firmly. A row's size may be missing; if present it is once, few, many or a size class.

few	TRBV7-9	TRBJ2-7	TRBD2	TGTGCCAGCAGCTTAAGCGGGAGCCCTTCCGAGCAGTACTTC	CASSLSGSPSEQYF
.	TRBV27	TRBJ2-5	.	TGTGCCAGCAGTTTATGGTTTACAAGTACGAACCATGAGCAGTACTTC	CASSLWFTSTNHEQYF
.	TRBV15	TRBJ2-7	.	TGTGCCACCAGCAGTGGTTTATTGGGTCCCCCTTCCTACGAGCAGTACTTC	CATSSGLLGPPSYEQYF
few	TRBV20-1	TRBJ2-7	.	TGCAGTGCCTTGGGAGTCCGGGACGCGAGGTACGAGCAGTACTTC	CSALGVRDARYEQYF
.	TRBV18	TRBJ2-7	TRBD2	TGTGCCAGCTCACCACCGGGACTAGCGGGAGGGCGCTACAATGAGCAGTACTTC	CASSPPGLAGGRYNEQYF
.	TRBV7-9	TRBJ2-1	.	TGTGCCAGCAGCCCCCATACCCGGACTAATGAGCAGTTCTTC	CASSPHTRTNEQFF
.	TRBV20-1	TRBJ2-1	TRBD1	TGCAGTGCTCCCCGGGACAGAGGTCTCAATGAGCAGTTCTTC	CSAPRDRGLNEQFF
.	TRBV14	TRBJ2-1	TRBD2	TGTGCCAGCAGCCGCCCGACTAGCGGGGCGTACAATGAGCAGTTCTTC	CASSRPTSGAYNEQFF
few	TRBV10-3	TRBJ1-1	.	TGTGCCATCAGTGAAAACACTGAAGCTTTCTTT	CAISENTEAFF
many	TRBV20-1	TRBJ1-1	TRBD1	TGCAGTGCTAGAGGACCCCGGGACAGGGACGGTGAAGCTTTCTTT	CSARGPRDRDGEAFF